The subject of this entry is one T cell receptor beta chain. The data were produced by immunoSEQ multiplex PCR, yet TCRdb's version contains in-frame clones alone and is incomplete. The sample shows under 550,000 clones, about 90% of them seen only once. This record comes from a study of blood T cell repertoires in COVID-19. This receptor was taken from a man aged 18-30 years with COVID-19, enrolled during active disease. Sequencing input: peripheral blood.

CDR3 in DNA: TGTGCCAGCAGCGGAGGTGGGACAGGCGTATACGAGCAGTACTTC. Amino acids: CASSGGGTGVYEQYF. The J gene is TRBJ2-7, the V gene TRBV13; 8 bases are a match to TRBD1. In germline, CDR1 is PRHDT, CDR2 FYEKMQ (reference sequence). The CDR3 length is 15 residues. With V trimmed by 5 bases and J by 4 bases, 10 bases remained unmatched.